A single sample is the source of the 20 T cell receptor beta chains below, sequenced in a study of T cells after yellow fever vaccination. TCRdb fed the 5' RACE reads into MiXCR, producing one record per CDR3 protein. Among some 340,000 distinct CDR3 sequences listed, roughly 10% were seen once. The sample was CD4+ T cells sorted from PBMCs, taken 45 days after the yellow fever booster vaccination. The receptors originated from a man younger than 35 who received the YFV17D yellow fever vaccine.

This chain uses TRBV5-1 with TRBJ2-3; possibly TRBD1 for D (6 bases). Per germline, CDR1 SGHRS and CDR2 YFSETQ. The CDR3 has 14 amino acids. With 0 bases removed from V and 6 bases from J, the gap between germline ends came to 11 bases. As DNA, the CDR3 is TGCGCCAGCAGCTTGGGACAAAGGGGGGATACGCAGTATTTT. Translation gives CASSLGQRGDTQYF.

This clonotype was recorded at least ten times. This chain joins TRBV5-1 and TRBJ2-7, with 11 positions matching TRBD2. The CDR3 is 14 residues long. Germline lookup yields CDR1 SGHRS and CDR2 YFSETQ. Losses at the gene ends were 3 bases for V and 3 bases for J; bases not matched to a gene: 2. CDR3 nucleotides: TGCGCCAGCAGCTCGACTAGCGGGATCTACGAGCAGTACTTC. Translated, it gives CASSSTSGIYEQYF. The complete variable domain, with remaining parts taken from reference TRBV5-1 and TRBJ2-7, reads KAGVTQTPRYLIKTRGQQVTLSCSPISGHRSVSWYQQTPGQGLQFLFEYFSETQRNKGNFPGRFSGRQFSNSRSEMNVSTLELGDSALYLCASSSTSGIYEQYFGPGTRLTVT.

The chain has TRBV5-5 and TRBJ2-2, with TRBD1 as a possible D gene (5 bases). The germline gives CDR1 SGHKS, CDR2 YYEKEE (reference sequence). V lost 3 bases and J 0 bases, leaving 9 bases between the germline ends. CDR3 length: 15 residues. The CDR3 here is CASSSRESNTGELFF. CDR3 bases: TGTGCCAGCAGCTCCAGGGAATCGAACACCGGGGAGCTGTTTTTT.

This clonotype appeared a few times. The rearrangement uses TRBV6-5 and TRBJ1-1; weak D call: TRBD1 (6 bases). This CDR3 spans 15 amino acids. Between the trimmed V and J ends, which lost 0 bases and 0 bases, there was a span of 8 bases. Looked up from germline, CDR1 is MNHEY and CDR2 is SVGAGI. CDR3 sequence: CASSYSGTLNTEAFF. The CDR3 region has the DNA TGTGCCAGCAGTTACTCCGGGACACTGAACACTGAAGCTTTCTTT.

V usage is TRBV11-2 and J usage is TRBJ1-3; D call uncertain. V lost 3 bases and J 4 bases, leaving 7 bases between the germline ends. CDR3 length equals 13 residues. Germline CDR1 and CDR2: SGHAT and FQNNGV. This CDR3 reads CASSFLPGNTIYF. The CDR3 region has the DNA TGTGCCAGCAGCTTTCTGCCCGGAAACACCATATATTTT.

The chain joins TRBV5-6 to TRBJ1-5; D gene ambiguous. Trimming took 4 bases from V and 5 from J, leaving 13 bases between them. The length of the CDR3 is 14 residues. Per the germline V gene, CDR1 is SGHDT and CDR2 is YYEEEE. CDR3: CASSLDGEDQPQHF. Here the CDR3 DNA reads TGTGCCAGCAGCCTGGATGGAGAGGATCAGCCCCAGCATTTT.

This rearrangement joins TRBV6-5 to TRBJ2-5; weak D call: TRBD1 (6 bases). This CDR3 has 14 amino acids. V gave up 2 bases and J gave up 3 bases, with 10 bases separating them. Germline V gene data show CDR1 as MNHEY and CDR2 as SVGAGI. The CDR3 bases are TGTGCCAGCAGTTACACGGCAGGGGAAGAGACCCAGTACTTC. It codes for CASSYTAGEETQYF.

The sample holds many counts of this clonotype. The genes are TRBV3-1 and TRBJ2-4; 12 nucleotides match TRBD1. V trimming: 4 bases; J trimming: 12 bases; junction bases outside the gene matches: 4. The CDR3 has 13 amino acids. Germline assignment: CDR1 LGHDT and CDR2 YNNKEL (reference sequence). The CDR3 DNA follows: TGTGCCAGCAGCCCGGGGACAGGGGGCTCTCAGTACTTC. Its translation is CASSPGTGGSQYF.

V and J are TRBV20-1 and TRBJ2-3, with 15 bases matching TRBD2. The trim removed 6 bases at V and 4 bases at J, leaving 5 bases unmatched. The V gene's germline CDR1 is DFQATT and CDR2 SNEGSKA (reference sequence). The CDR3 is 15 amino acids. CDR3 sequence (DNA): TGCAGTGCCCCGGGACTAGCGGGGGGAGCAGATACGCAGTATTTT. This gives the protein CSAPGLAGGADTQYF.

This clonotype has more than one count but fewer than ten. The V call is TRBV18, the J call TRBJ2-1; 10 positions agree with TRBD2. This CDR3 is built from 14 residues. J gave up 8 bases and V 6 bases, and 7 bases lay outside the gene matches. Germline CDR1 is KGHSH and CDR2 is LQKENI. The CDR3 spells CASSEAGGPHEQFF. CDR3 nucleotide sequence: TGTGCCAGCTCCGAAGCGGGGGGGCCCCATGAGCAGTTCTTC.

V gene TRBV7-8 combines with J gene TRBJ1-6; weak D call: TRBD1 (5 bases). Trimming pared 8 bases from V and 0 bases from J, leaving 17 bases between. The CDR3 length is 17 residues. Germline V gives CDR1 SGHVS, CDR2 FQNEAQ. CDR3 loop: CASRTPQGGSYNSPLHF. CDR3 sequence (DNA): TGTGCCAGCCGGACACCCCAAGGAGGCTCCTATAATTCACCCCTCCACTTT.

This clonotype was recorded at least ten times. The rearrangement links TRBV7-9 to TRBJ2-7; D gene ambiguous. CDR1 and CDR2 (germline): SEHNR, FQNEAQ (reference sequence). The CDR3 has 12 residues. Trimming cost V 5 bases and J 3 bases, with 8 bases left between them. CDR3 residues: CASSTVFYEQYF. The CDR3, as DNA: TGTGCCAGCAGCACAGTCTTCTACGAGCAGTACTTC.

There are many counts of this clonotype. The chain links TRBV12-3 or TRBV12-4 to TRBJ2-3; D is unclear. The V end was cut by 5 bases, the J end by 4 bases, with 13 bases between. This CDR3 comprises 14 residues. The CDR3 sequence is CASSPHPAADTQYF. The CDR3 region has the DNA TGTGCCAGCAGTCCCCACCCCGCGGCAGATACGCAGTATTTT.

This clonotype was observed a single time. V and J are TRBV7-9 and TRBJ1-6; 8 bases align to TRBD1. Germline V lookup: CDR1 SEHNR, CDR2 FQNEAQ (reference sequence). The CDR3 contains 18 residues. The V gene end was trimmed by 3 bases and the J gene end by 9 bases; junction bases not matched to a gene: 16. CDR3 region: CASSLETGVSRKVSPLHF. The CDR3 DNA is TGTGCCAGCAGCTTGGAGACAGGGGTTTCAAGGAAGGTTTCACCCCTCCACTTT.

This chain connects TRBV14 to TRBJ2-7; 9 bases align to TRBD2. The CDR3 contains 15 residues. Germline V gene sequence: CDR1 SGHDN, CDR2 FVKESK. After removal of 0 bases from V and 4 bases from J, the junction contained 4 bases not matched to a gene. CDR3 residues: CASSQEGLAGYEQYF. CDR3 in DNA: TGTGCCAGCAGCCAAGAAGGGCTAGCGGGATACGAGCAGTACTTC.

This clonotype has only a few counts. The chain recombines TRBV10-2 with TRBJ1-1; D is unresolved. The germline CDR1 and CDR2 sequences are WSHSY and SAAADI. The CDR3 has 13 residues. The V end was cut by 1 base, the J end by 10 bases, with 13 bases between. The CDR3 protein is CASSELAPEGAFF. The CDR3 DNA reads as TGCGCCAGCAGTGAGTTAGCTCCCGAGGGAGCTTTCTTT.

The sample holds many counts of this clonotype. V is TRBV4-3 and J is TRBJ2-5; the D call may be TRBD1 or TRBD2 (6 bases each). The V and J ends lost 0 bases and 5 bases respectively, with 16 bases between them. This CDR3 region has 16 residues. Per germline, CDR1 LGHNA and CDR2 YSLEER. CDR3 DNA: TGCGCCAGCAGCCAAGAAAGGTCGGGGGCGCGGGAGACCCAGTACTTC. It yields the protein CASSQERSGARETQYF.

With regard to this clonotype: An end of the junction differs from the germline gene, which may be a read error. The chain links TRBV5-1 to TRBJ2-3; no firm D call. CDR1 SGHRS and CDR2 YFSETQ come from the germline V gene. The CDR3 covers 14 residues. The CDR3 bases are TGCGCCACCAGCGTGGACCAAAGCACAGATACGCAGTATTTT. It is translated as CATSVDQSTDTQYF.

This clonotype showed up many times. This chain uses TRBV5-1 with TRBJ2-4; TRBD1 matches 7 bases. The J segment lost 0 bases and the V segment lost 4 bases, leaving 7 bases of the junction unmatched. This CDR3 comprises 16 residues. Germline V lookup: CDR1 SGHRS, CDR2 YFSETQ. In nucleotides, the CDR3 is TGCGCCAGCAGCGAGAGACAGGGCTTAGCCAAAAACATTCAGTACTTC. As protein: CASSERQGLAKNIQYF. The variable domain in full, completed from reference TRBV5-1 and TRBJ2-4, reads KAGVTQTPRYLIKTRGQQVTLSCSPISGHRSVSWYQQTPGQGLQFLFEYFSETQRNKGNFPGRFSGRQFSNSRSEMNVSTLELGDSALYLCASSERQGLAKNIQYFGAGTRLSVL.

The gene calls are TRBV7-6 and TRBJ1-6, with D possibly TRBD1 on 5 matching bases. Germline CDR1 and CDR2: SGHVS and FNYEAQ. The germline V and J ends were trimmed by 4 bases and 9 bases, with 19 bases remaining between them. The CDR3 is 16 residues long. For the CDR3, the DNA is TGTGCCAGCAGCTCTGGGCAGGGAGGGGTTGGTTCACCCCTCCACTTT. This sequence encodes CASSSGQGGVGSPLHF.